The source of this T cell receptor beta chain is a study of T cell changes during pregnancy in multiple sclerosis. Only in-frame clones appear in the TCRdb table, and some are missing; sequencing was by immunoSEQ multiplex PCR. The data hold 85,000 to 95,000 clones, with 91% observed a single time. The CDR3 spans 15 residues. Trimming removed 1 base from V and 2 bases from J; junction bases left unmatched: 1. CDR1 and CDR2 (germline): SEHNR, FQNEAQ (reference sequence). Sequencing used peripheral blood, obtained after pregnancy. The chain links TRBV7-9 to TRBJ1-5; 8 bases fit TRBD1. This sequence originates from a female donor in good health, enrolled as a control in a pregnancy study. The CDR3 region is CASSLEGQGNQPQHF. In DNA form, the CDR3 reads TGTGCCAGCAGCTTAGAGGGACAGGGCAATCAGCCCCAGCATTTT.